The source of this T cell receptor (beta chain) is a study of shared clonotypes between healthy human individuals (dated by TCRdb to 2018 to 2021). About the investigation overall: Two women and a few men aged 18 to 49 years were included in the cohort. Between about 0.8 and 8.9 billion PBMCs per donor were obtained by leukapheresis. To estimate repertoire size and how much clonotypes are shared between individuals, the study performed deep sequencing of blood TCR repertoires from roughly five healthy adults. Per donor, three plates each were used for CD4 naive and CD4 memory, two for CD8 naive, and one for CD8 memory. To increase sequencing depth and limit assay-specific biases, different laboratories used diverse techniques to prepare libraries and sequence TCR repertoires.

TCR CDR3 regions were amplified from genomic DNA by multiplex PCR using the deep immunoSEQ assay. For each cell subset, the extracted genomic DNA was distributed evenly across all wells of several immunoSEQ 96-well plates, and each plate served as one replicate. Each replicate PCR for sorted subsets received about 210 ng genomic DNA, equal to roughly 29,000 T cell genomes. The purified libraries were quantified using a Qubit 3.0 fluorometer, sized with a Bioanalyzer 2100, and then quantified again using the KAPA Library Quantification kit. A separate single-read 150-cycle Illumina NextSeq 550 flow cell was used to sequence each immunoSEQ 96-well plate. In the source study's methods: Because the immunoSEQ output included only junctional sequences and no quality scores, the filtering could not be the same as the filtering used for full-length reads. Sequences were annotated with PyIR, a Python wrapper for IgBLAST v1.9, and V/J genes and CDR3 were assigned using IMGT germline references. Reads with weak V/J assignments (E-value above 1e-6), missing CDR3, stop codons, out-of-frame junctions, or ambiguous translated residues were removed. A V3J clonotype was defined by an identical inferred V gene, J gene, and CDR3 amino acid sequence. Percentage overlap between repertoires was computed as shared unique clonotypes divided by the size of the smaller repertoire. Three approaches were used to assess repertoire richness: RTK rarefaction, the Chao1 estimator, and Recon v2.1 estimates of unobserved clonotypes. Generation probabilities for all TCRbeta clonotypes obtained by the gDNA method from a handful of donors were computed using OLGA. Here the immuneACCESS table is served through TCRdb, limited to in-frame sequences with V and J called. Missing clones are a known gap in these copies; in checked studies unresolved V genes cover under half, and the rest lacks a known reason. Clonal size and the V and J genes are those of that table, whereas D and trimming came from the DNA. This sample holds about 1.5 million clones; approximately 98% were observed only once. Of the sample, 0.4% to 0.45% is held by the ten largest clones.

The donors were healthy, HIV-negative adults who had no recently reported acute infections or vaccinations. Every donor was a Caucasian adult residing in Nashville, Tennessee, USA. CD4+ T cells were enriched through magnetic negative selection, after which naive cells were positively selected on CD45RA and the remaining negative fraction served as the memory subset. Blood was obtained by leukapheresis, after which PBMCs were separated by Ficoll-Histopaque density gradient centrifugation and cryopreserved in liquid nitrogen vapor phase. Purity and quantity of every magnetically sorted T cell population were checked by analytical flow cytometry. Each sorted fraction had its genomic DNA isolated and then quantified by UV absorbance on a Nanodrop 2000c. The CDR1 and CDR2 encoded by the germline V gene are SGHAT and FQNNGV. Including cysteine and phenylalanine, the CDR3 has 15 amino acids. Here the CDR3 DNA is all that survives: 45 bases in frame from base 1. V and J are trimmed by 5 bases and 2 bases, and the gene matches miss 7 bases of the junction.

A remark on this clone: No cognate antigen has been identified for it. No much larger clonotype is one base removed from it; base qualities were not supplied.

What the work shows at the level of the full study, not this receptor alone: Compared with non-shared clonotypes, the clonotypes found in all four sorted-subset donors had higher generation probabilities. Incomplete sequencing was indicated by rarefaction of sorted-subset datasets, despite the large sequencing depth. Based on pairwise subsampling, the degree of clonotype sharing among donors was expected to be affected by sequencing depth. Larger estimated clonotype richness was generally found for naive subsets than for memory subsets. Sampling was limited to blood, and TCR repertoires in tissue likely differ from TCR repertoires in blood. Because the study included a small number of donors, the genetic and exposure-history diversity represented was limited. When several donors were compared, the shared fraction of clonotypes was around 5% for naive CD4, 3.5% to 4% for naive CD8, 2% to 2.5% for memory CD4, and about 0.36% for memory CD8.

The chain joins TRBV11-2 to TRBJ2-5, with 8 bases in between that match TRBD2. Sequenced input: naive CD4+ T cells sorted from blood. The label giving this sample's cell subset or site can be read as: CD45RA+ positively selected. This receptor was taken from a man aged 25 to 40 in good health. The nucleotides read TGTGCCAGCAGCCCCCAGCGGGGGACTCAAGAGACCCAGTACTTC. It encodes CASSPQRGTQETQYF. Here the CDR3 is joined to the reference TRBV11-2 and TRBJ2-5 genes, and the full variable domain is: EAGVAQSPRYKIIEKRQSVAFWCNPISGHATLYWYQQILGQGPKLLIQFQNNGVVDDSQLPKDRFSAERLKGVDSTLKIQPAKLEDSAVYLCASSPQRGTQETQYFGPGTRLLVL.